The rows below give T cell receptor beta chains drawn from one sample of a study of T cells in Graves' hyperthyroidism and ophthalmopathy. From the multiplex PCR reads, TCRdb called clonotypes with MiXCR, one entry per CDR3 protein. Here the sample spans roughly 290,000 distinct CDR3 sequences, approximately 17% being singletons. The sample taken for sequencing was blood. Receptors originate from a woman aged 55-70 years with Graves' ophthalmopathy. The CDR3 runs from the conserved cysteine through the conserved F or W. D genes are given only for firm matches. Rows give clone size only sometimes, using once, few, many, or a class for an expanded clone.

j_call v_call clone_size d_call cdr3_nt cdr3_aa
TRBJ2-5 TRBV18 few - TGTGCCAGCTCACCACCGGCGGAGGAGACCCAGTACTTC CASSPPAEETQYF
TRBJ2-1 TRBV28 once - TGTGCCAGCAGGGAGAGCTCCTACAATGAGCAGTTCTTC CASRESSYNEQFF
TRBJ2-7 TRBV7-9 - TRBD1 TGTGCCAGCAGAAAGACAGGGGACTACGAGCAGTACTTC CASRKTGDYEQYF
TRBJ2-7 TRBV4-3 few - TGCGCCAGCAGCACTAGTTTAGACTATCTATACGAGCAGTACTTC CASSTSLDYLYEQYF
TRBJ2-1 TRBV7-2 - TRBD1 TGTGCCAGCAGCTCGGGACAGGGGACTGGGGTCTTC CASSSGQGTGVF
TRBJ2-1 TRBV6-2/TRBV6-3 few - TGTGCCAGCAGTTACACCGCGTTCGTAAGCTCCTACAATGAGCAGTTCTTC CASSYTAFVSSYNEQFF
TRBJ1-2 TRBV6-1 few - TGTGCCAGCAGTGAAAGGACAGTATTTTCTAACTATGGCTACACCTTC CASSERTVFSNYGYTF
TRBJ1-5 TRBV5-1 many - TGCGCCAGCAGCTTGGGCGGGGACACGGTACAGCCCCAGCATTTT CASSLGGDTVQPQHF
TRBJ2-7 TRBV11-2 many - TGTGCCAGCAGCTTAGGCGCTCGCGAGCAGTACTTC CASSLGAREQYF
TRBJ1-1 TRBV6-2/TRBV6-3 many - TGTGCCAGCGAAGGCGTGAACACTGAAGCTTTCTTT CASEGVNTEAFF
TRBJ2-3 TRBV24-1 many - TGTGCCACCAGTGATTTAGGTGACAGAAGCACAGATACGCAGTATTTT CATSDLGDRSTDTQYF
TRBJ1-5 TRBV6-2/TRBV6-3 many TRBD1 TGTGCCAGCAGCCCCAGGACAGGACCCCATCAGCCCCAGCATTTT CASSPRTGPHQPQHF
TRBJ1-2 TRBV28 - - TGTGCCAGCAGTACACAGGGTCGTGGCTACACCTTC CASSTQGRGYTF
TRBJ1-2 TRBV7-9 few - TGTGCCAGTAGTTATACCGGGACTCAAGGGGGCTACACCTTC CASSYTGTQGGYTF
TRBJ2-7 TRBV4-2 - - TGTGCCAGCAGCCAAGATACAGGGTCCTCTCTCTACGAGCAGTACTTC CASSQDTGSSLYEQYF
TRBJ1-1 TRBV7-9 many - TGTGCCAGCTCGTTTTGGGGGGGCAAAAGAACTGAAGCTTTCTTT CASSFWGGKRTEAFF
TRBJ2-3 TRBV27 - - TGTGCCAGCAGTTCGACGACAGACCTTAGGAGCACAGATACGCAGTATTTT CASSSTTDLRSTDTQYF
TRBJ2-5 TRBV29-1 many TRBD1 TGCAGCGCCTATACAGGGGGCTACGAGACCCAGTACTTC CSAYTGGYETQYF
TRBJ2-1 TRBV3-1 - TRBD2 TGTGCCAGCAGCCATAGCGGGAGGGCCGACAATGAGCAGTTCTTC CASSHSGRADNEQFF
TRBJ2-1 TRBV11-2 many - TGTGCCAGCAGCGTAGCACAAAGCTCCTACAATGAGCAGTTCTTC CASSVAQSSYNEQFF
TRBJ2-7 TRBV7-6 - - TGTGCCAGCAGCTTTGTAGACTACGAGCAGTACTTC CASSFVDYEQYF
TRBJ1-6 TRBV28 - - TGTGCCAGCAGCCTAGCTAATTCGTCCCTCCACTTT CASSLANSSLHF
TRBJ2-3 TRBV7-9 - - TGTGTCAGCAGCTCCCGAGGGGGGCTGGGAGATACGCAGTATTTT CVSSSRGGLGDTQYF
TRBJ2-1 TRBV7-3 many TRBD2 TGTGCCAGCAGCTTTAAACCCGGACTAGCGGGACTTTACAATGAGCAGTTCTTC CASSFKPGLAGLYNEQFF
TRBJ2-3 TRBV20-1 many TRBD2 TGCAGTGCACCACTAGCGGGAGCAAAAGATACGCAGTATTTT CSAPLAGAKDTQYF
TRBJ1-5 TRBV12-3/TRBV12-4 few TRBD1 TGTGCCAGCAGTCCCCAGGGACAGAGCAATCAGCCCCAGCATTTT CASSPQGQSNQPQHF
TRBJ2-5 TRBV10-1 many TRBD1 TGCGCCAGCAGCGGGGACAGACTAAAAGAGACCCAGTACTTC CASSGDRLKETQYF
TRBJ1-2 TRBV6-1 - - TGTGCCAGTCACAGTGACAAGAGCTATGGCTACACCTTC CASHSDKSYGYTF
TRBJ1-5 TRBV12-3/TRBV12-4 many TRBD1 TGTGCCAGCAGCAGACAGGGGGCTAGCAATCAGCCCCAGCATTTT CASSRQGASNQPQHF
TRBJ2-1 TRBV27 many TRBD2 TGTGCCAGCCTAAAAGCGGGGGGCAATGAGCAGTTCTTC CASLKAGGNEQFF
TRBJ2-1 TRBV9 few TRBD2 TGTGCCAGCAGCGCCACTAGCGGGAGGGTGAATTACAATGAGCAGTTCTTC CASSATSGRVNYNEQFF
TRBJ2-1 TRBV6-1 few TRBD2 TGTGCCAGCAGTAAACTAGCGGGGGGGAACAATGAGCAGTTCTTC CASSKLAGGNNEQFF
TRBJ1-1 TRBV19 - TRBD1 TGTGCCAGTACCCTTAGGGACAGGAACACTGAAGCTTTCTTT CASTLRDRNTEAFF
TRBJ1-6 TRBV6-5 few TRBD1 TGTGCCAGCAGTTACCCAGGGGGCTATTCACCCCTCCACTTT CASSYPGGYSPLHF
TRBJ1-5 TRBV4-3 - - TGCGCCAGCAGCACAGACAGGTCCCAGCCCCAGCATTTT CASSTDRSQPQHF
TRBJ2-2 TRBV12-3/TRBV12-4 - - TGTGCCAGCAGTCCGAGGACAGCCGGGGAGCTGTTTTTT CASSPRTAGELFF
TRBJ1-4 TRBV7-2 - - TGTGCCAGCAGCCCCCGACAGGAGAGGAATGAAAAACTGTTTTTT CASSPRQERNEKLFF
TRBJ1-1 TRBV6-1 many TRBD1 TGTGCCAGCAGAAAGGGACAGGCAAACACTGAAGCTTTCTTT CASRKGQANTEAFF
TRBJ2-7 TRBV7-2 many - TGTGCCAGCAGCTTTGGACACTCGTCCAACTACGAGCAGTACTTC CASSFGHSSNYEQYF
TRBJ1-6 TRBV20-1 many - TGCAGTGCTAGAGGGGCGGGCAGTTTTGAGTCACCCCTCCACTTT CSARGAGSFESPLHF